These T cell receptor beta chains were read from a single sample in a study of cytomegalovirus exposure and HLA in healthy donors. Sequenced by immunoSEQ multiplex PCR; TCRdb stores in-frame clones only, minus some. Among more than 95,000 clones listed, about 96% were seen once. Sequenced material: PBMCs. Receptor source: a man between 18 and 35 years old in good health and CMV-seronegative. CDR3s include the opening cysteine and the closing phenylalanine or tryptophan. The order of the fields is J gene, V gene, clone size, D gene, CDR3 length, CDR3 DNA, CDR3 protein. D genes are given only for firm matches. The size field is filled for only some rows; it gives once, few, many or a size class.

J: TRBJ2-1; V: TRBV5-1; size: once; D: TRBD2; length: 16; DNA: TGCGCCAGCAGCTTGACTAGCGGGAGCTCCTACAATGAGCAGTTCTTC; CDR3: CASSLTSGSSYNEQFF
J: TRBJ2-1; V: TRBV7-3; size: NA; D: TRBD2; length: 16; DNA: TGTGCCAGCAGCTACTCCCCGAGCGGGAGTACAAATGAGCAGTTCTTC; CDR3: CASSYSPSGSTNEQFF
J: TRBJ1-5; V: TRBV7-9; size: NA; D: NA; length: 16; DNA: TGTGCCAGCAGCTTAAGTGGGACACCTTCCAATCAGCCCCAGCATTTT; CDR3: CASSLSGTPSNQPQHF
J: TRBJ2-4; V: TRBV27; size: NA; D: TRBD2; length: 17; DNA: TGTGCCAGCAGTTTCACTACGAGGGAGGGGATGAGAAACATTCAGTACTTC; CDR3: CASSFTTREGMRNIQYF
J: TRBJ2-7; V: TRBV5-1; size: NA; D: TRBD1; length: 15; DNA: TGCGCCAGCAGCTTAGGACAGGGGGCCTCCTACGAGCAGTACTTC; CDR3: CASSLGQGASYEQYF
J: TRBJ2-1; V: TRBV28; size: NA; D: NA; length: 15; DNA: TGTGCCAGCACCGGCGGAGGGGGCGCCTACAATGAGCAGTTCTTC; CDR3: CASTGGGGAYNEQFF
J: TRBJ1-2; V: TRBV28; size: NA; D: TRBD1; length: 14; DNA: TGTGCCAGCAGTCCGGGACAGGGACTCTATGGCTACACCTTC; CDR3: CASSPGQGLYGYTF
J: TRBJ2-5; V: TRBV7-3; size: NA; D: NA; length: 14; DNA: TGTGCCAGCAGCTTGTCAGGGAACCAAGAGACCCAGTACTTC; CDR3: CASSLSGNQETQYF
J: TRBJ1-1; V: TRBV19; size: NA; D: NA; length: 14; DNA: TGTGCCAGTCGATCTGACTTTCTGGGCACTGAAGCTTTCTTT; CDR3: CASRSDFLGTEAFF
J: TRBJ2-3; V: TRBV27; size: once; D: TRBD2; length: 16; DNA: TGTGCCAGCAGTTTAGCGGGACTAGCGGGAGGAGATACGCAGTATTTT; CDR3: CASSLAGLAGGDTQYF
J: TRBJ2-1; V: TRBV6-5; size: NA; D: NA; length: 14; DNA: TGTGCCAGCAGTTACTCGAGACCTAGAGATGAGCAGTTCTTC; CDR3: CASSYSRPRDEQFF
J: TRBJ2-3; V: TRBV19; size: few; D: NA; length: 14; DNA: TGTGCCAGTAGTGTAACAGGGATCCCAGATACGCAGTATTTT; CDR3: CASSVTGIPDTQYF